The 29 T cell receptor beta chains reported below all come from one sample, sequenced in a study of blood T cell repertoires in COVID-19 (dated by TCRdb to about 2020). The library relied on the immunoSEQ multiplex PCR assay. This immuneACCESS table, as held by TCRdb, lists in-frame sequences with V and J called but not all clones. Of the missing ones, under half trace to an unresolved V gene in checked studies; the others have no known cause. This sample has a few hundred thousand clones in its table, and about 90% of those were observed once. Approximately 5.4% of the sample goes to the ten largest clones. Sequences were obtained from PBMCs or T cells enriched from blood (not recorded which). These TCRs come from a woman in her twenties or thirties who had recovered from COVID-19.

The CDR3 DNA reads as TGTGCCAGCAGTTACTCCCGGGAGGGGAGGGATTCACCCCTCCACTTT. Protein product: CASSYSREGRDSPLHF. The rearrangement uses TRBV6-5 and TRBJ1-6; tentative D call: TRBD1 (5 bases). Deletions cut 0 bases from V and 8 bases from J, with 14 bases between. This CDR3 has 16 amino acids. From germline, CDR1 is MNHEY and CDR2 SVGAGI.

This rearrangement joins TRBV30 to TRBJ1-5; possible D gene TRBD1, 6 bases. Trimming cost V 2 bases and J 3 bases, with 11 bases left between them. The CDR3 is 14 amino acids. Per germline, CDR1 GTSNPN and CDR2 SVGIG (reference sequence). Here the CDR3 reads CAWSFGGANQPQHF. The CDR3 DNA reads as TGTGCCTGGAGTTTTGGGGGGGCCAATCAGCCCCAGCATTTT.

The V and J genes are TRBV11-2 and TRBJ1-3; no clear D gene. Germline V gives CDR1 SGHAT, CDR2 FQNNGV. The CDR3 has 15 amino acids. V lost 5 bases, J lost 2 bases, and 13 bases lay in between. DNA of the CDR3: TGTGCCAGCAGCACCCACAGAGACCCTGGAAACACCATATATTTT. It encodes CASSTHRDPGNTIYF. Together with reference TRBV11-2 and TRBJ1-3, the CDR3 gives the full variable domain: EAGVAQSPRYKIIEKRQSVAFWCNPISGHATLYWYQQILGQGPKLLIQFQNNGVVDDSQLPKDRFSAERLKGVDSTLKIQPAKLEDSAVYLCASSTHRDPGNTIYFGEGSWLTVV.

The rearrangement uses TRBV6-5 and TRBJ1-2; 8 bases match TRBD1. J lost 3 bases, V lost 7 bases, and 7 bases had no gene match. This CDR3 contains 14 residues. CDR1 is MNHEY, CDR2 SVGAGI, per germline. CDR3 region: CASNIRGRDYGYTF. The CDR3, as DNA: TGTGCCAGCAATATCAGGGGGCGCGACTATGGCTACACCTTC.

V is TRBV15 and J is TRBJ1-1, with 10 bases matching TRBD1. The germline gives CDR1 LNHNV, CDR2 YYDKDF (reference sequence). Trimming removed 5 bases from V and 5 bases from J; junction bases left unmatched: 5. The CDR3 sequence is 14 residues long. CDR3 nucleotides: TGTGCCACCAGCCCGGACAGGGGGAGGACTGAAGCTTTCTTT. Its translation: CATSPDRGRTEAFF.

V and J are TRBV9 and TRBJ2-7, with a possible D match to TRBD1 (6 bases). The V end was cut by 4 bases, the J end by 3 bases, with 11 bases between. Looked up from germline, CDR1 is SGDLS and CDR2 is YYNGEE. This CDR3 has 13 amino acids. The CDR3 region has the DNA TGTGCCAGCAGCCCAGGACAGCTCTACGAGCAGTACTTC. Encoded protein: CASSPGQLYEQYF.

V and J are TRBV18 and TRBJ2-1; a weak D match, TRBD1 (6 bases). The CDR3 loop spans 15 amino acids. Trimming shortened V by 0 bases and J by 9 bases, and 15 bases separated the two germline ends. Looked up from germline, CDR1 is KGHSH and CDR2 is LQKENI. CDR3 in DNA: TGTGCCAGCTCACCACCACAGGGAGAGGCATCTGAGCAGTTCTTC. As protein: CASSPPQGEASEQFF.

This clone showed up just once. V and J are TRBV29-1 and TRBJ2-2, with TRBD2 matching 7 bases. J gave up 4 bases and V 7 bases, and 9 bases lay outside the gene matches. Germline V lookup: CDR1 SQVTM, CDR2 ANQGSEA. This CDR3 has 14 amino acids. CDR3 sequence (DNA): TGCAGCGCCCCGGGGAGGGTGGGCACCGGGGAGCTGTTTTTT. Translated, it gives CSAPGRVGTGELFF.

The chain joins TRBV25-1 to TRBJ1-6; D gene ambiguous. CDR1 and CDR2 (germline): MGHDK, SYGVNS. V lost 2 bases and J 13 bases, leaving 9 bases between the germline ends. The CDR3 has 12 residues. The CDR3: CASSEGERPLHF. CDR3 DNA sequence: TGTGCCAGCAGTGAAGGCGAGAGGCCCCTCCACTTT.

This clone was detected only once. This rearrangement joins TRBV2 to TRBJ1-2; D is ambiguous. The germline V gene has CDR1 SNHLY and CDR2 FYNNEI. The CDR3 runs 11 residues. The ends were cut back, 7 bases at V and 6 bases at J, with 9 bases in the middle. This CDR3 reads CASITSDGYTF. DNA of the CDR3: TGTGCCAGCATCACCAGTGATGGCTACACCTTC.

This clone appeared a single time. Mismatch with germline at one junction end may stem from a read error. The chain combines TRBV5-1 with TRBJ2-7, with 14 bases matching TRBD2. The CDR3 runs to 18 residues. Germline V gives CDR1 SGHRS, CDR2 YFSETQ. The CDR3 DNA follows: TGCGCCAACAGCTTAGGACTAGCGGGGGGCCCGAGCTCCTACGAGCAGTACTTC. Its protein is CANSLGLAGGPSSYEQYF.

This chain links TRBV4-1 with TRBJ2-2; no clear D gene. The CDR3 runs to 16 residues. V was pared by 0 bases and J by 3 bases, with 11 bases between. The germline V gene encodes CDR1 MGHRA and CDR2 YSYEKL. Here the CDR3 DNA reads TGCGCCAGCAGCCAAGATCCAGGTAGTGACACCGGGGAGCTGTTTTTT. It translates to CASSQDPGSDTGELFF.

The CDR3 region has the DNA TGTGCCAGCAGTGACTCGGGACAGGGCAATTCACCCCTCCACTTT. Residues: CASSDSGQGNSPLHF. The genes are TRBV6-4 and TRBJ1-6; 9 bases map to TRBD1. CDR1 is MRHNA, CDR2 SNTAGT, per germline. V was pared by 0 bases and J by 7 bases, with 1 base of the junction left unmatched. This CDR3 contains 15 residues.

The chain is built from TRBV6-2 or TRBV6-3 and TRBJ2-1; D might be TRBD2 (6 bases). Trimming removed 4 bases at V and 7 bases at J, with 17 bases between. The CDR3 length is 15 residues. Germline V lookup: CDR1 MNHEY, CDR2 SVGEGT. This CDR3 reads CASSFPPGLQNEQFF. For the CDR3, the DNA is TGTGCCAGCAGTTTCCCTCCGGGACTCCAAAATGAGCAGTTCTTC.

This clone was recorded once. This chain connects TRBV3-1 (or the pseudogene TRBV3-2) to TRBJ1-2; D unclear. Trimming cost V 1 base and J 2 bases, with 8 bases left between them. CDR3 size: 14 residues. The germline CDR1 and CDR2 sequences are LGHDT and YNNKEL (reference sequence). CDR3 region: CASSQGLQNYGYTF. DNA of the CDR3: TGTGCCAGCAGCCAAGGCCTACAGAACTATGGCTACACCTTC.

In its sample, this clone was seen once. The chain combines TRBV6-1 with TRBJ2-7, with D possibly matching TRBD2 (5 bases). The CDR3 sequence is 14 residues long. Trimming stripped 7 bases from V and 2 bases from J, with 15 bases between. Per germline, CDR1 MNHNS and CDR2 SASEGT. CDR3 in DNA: TGTGCCAGCAAGCAACTCGGACTCCCCTACGAGCAGTACTTC. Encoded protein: CASKQLGLPYEQYF.

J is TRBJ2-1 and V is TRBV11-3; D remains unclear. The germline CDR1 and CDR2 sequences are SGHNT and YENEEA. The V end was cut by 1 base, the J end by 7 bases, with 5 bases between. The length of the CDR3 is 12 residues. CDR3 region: CASSLAGNEQFF. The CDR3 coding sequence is TGTGCCAGCAGCTTAGCCGGTAATGAGCAGTTCTTC. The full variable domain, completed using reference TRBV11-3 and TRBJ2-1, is EAGVVQSPRYKIIEKKQPVAFWCNPISGHNTLYWYLQNLGQGPELLIRYENEEAVDDSQLPKDRFSAERLKGVDSTLKIQPAELGDSAVYLCASSLAGNEQFFGPGTRLTVL.

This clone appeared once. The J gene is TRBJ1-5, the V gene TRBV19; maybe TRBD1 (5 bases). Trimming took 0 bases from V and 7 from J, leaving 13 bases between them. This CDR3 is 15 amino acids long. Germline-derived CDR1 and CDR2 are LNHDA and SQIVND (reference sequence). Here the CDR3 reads CASSIESQRGQPQHF. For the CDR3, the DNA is TGTGCCAGTAGTATAGAGTCCCAACGGGGGCAGCCCCAGCATTTT.

The DNA of the CDR3 is TGCGCCAGCAGCCAAGCGGGACAGGACCTCTATGGCTACACCTTC. This encodes CASSQAGQDLYGYTF. The chain is built from TRBV4-3 and TRBJ1-2, with 8 bases fitting TRBD1. V shed 1 base and J 4 bases; nucleotides not matched to a gene: 5. The CDR3 extends over 15 amino acids. The germline CDR1 and CDR2 sequences are LGHNA and YSLEER.

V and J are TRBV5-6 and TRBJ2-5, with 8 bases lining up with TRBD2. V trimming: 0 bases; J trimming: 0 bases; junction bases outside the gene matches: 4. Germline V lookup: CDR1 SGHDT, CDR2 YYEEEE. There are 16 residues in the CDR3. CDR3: CASSLVASGYQETQYF. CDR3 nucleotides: TGTGCCAGCAGCTTGGTGGCTAGCGGGTACCAAGAGACCCAGTACTTC.

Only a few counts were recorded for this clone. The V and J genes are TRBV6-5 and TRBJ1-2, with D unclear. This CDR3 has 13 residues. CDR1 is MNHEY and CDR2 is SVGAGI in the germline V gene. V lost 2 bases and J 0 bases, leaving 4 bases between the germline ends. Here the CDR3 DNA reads TGTGCCAGCAGTTACGTCTCTAACTATGGCTACACCTTC. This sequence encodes CASSYVSNYGYTF.

The CDR3 region has the DNA TGCGCCAGCAGCCAAATCGGACAGGTGGGGACTGAAGCTTTCTTT. It translates to CASSQIGQVGTEAFF. V usage is TRBV5-1 and J usage is TRBJ1-1; 7 bases align to TRBD1. Germline V gene lookup returns CDR1 SGHRS and CDR2 YFSETQ. This CDR3 region has 15 residues. Trimming took 4 bases from V and 5 from J; bases not matched to a gene: 11.

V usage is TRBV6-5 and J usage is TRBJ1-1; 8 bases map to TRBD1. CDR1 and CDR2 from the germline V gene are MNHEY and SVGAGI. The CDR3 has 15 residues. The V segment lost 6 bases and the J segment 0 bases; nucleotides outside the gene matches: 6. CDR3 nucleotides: TGTGCCAGCAGGGGGGACAGGAACTTGAACACTGAAGCTTTCTTT. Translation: CASRGDRNLNTEAFF.

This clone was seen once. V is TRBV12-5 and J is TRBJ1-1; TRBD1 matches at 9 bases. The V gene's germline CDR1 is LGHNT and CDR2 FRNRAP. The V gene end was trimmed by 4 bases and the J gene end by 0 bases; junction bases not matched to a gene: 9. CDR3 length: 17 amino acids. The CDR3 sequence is CASGSFGQGSLNTEAFF. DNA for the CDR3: TGTGCTAGTGGTTCCTTCGGACAGGGGTCCCTGAACACTGAAGCTTTCTTT.

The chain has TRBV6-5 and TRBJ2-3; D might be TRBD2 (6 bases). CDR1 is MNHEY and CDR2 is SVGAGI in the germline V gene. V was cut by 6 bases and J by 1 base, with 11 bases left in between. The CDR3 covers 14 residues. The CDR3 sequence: CASRRDWGTDTQYF. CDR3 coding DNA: TGTGCCAGCAGAAGGGACTGGGGCACAGATACGCAGTATTTT.

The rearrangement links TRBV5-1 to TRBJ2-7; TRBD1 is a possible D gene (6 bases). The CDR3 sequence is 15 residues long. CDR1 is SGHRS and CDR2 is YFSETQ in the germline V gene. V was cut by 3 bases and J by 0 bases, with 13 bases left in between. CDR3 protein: CASSYGQSSSYEQYF. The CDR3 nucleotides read TGCGCCAGCAGCTACGGACAGTCCAGCTCCTACGAGCAGTACTTC.

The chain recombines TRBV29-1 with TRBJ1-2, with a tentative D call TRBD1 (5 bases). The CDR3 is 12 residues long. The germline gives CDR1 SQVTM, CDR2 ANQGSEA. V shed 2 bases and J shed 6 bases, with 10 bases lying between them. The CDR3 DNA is TGCAGCGTTGAAAGGGGAATGGATGGCTACACCTTC. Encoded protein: CSVERGMDGYTF.

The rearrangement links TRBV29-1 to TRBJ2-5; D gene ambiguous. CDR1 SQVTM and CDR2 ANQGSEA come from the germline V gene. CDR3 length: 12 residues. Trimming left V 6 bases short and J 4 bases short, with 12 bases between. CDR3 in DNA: TGCAGCGTAGCTGCCCCCGGAGAGACCCAGTACTTC. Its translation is CSVAAPGETQYF.

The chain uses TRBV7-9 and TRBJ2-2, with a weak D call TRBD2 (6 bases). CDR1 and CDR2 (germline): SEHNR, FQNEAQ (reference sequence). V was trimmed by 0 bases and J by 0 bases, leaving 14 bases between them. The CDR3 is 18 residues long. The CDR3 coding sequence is TGTGCCAGCAGCTTAGCGTTCCCCGGGACTCCGAACACCGGGGAGCTGTTTTTT. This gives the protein CASSLAFPGTPNTGELFF.